This T cell receptor (beta chain) was captured in a study of molecular identifiers for immune sequencing clone quantification (dated by TCRdb to the late 2010s). The study in broad terms: For a replicate experiment, RNA from approximately 20,000 or 100,000 naive CD8 T cells was divided into five aliquots, and four of the five aliquots were sequenced. The study was a methods study using CD8 T cells to benchmark molecular-identifier clustering-based TCR repertoire sequencing (MIDCIRS) and TCR RNA copy counting. What the research found in general, with its limitations: Roughly 2.8 recovered TCR RNA copies per cell were obtained by modeling, versus 9 to 10 by digital PCR, implying a capture efficiency of 25% to 30%. The naive libraries included spiked-in Jurkat TCR RNA (roughly nine copies' worth), and this Jurkat TCR RNA is not part of the donor repertoire. Highly expanded clone sizes could be underestimated if identical TCR molecules share a barcode. When barcode sub-clustering was omitted, TCR diversity was inflated by chimeric consensus sequences, with chimeras reaching as high as 47%. Spiked-in Jurkat TCR RNA equivalent to a single cell was reported to be detectable even among 980,000 or so naive CD8 T cells. In CMV-specific effector cells, over 99% of molecules were held by clones above 20 RNA copies, whereas under 1% of molecules were held by such clones in naive cells.

Naive CD8 T cell libraries were made from roughly 21,000 to 960,000 sorted cells using 10%, 30% or 50% of purified RNA. Naive CD8 T cells, defined as CD8+CD4-CCR7+CD45RA+, were FACS-sorted into RLT Plus buffer on a BD FACSAria II. To test detection sensitivity, Jurkat RNA equal to ten TCR copies was added to samples of about 17,000-1,100,000 naive CD8 T cells. Enrichment of CD8 T cells was done with RosetteSep CD8+ T Cell Enrichment Cocktail plus Ficoll-Paque, and ACK red cell lysis came afterward. This clonotype has just a few counts. No cognate antigen has been identified for it. A much larger clone sits a single nucleotide away, making a read error possible. Libraries were constructed by PCR. The instrument given in TCRdb is Illumina HiSeq 4000. Bulk TCR libraries were prepared as previously described, using TCR primers listed in Table S5. The Qiagen AllPrep DNA/RNA kit was used to purify total RNA. Before any analysis, reads coming from multiple sequencing runs of the same library were combined into one pool. For the original study's pipeline: Reads were retained only if an exact TCR constant sequence was present, and the retained reads were trimmed to 150 nt and grouped according to their 12-nt molecular barcodes. Reads inside each barcode group were sub-clustered using a 15% Levenshtein threshold, and a quality-weighted consensus sequence was constructed for each RNA molecule. Non-functional sequences were discarded, and so were lower-count sequences lying one edit away from another sequence. Based on fitting two negative binomial distributions, any barcode sub-cluster with under 20% of the maximum read count was discarded. TCRdb trimmed public reads at Q25 via fastp, called clones via MiXCR and kept in-frame beta chains. Each entry is one CDR3 protein sequence, shown with its most common DNA and genes. None of the V and J calls come from the authors' own analysis; TCRdb made them. This sample comprises 80,000 to 95,000 distinct CDR3 sequences, around 20% of them detected only once. Around 0.8% of the sample belongs to the ten largest clones.

The sample taken for sequencing was naive CD8+ T cells from blood, with Jurkat cell RNA spiked in. Interpreted using the paper, the cell subset or site label stands for: FACS-sorted CD8+CD4-CCR7+CD45RA+ naive T cells. This TCR was sampled from a human donor in good health. Some libraries in this study had Jurkat cell RNA spiked in.

The CDR3 region has the sequence CASSYETPAGSQPQHF. In nucleotides, the sequence is TGTGCCAGCAGTTATGAAACGCCGGCGGGCAGTCAGCCCCAGCATTTT. This sequence uses TRBV6-2 or TRBV6-3 and TRBJ1-5; the D gene cannot be named for sure. The junction shows trimming of 3 bases on V and 6 bases on J, plus 18 bases between the germline ends. The CDR3 contains 16 residues, cysteine and phenylalanine counted. The CDR3 DNA has 48 bases and is translated from base 1. The CDR1 and CDR2 encoded by the germline V gene are MNHEY and SVGEGT.